What follows describes a single T cell receptor beta chain. The repertoire was sequenced with immunoSEQ multiplex PCR; TCRdb's copy has only in-frame clones and lacks some. The table includes 85,000 to 100,000 clones, 90% to 95% detected once. The CDR3 totals 16 residues. V lost 5 bases and J lost 6, with 21 bases in between. Germline assignment: CDR1 SGHRS and CDR2 YFSETQ. The data are from a study of T cell changes during pregnancy in multiple sclerosis. The rearrangement uses TRBV5-1 and TRBJ2-1; D possibly corresponds to TRBD1 (6 bases). The TCR comes from a female donor with multiple sclerosis, enrolled in a pregnancy study. Material: peripheral blood, obtained after pregnancy. CDR3 sequence: CASRPPGHWMLNEQFF. The CDR3 nucleotides read TGCGCCAGCAGGCCACCGGGACATTGGATGCTCAATGAGCAGTTCTTC.